Here is one T cell receptor (beta chain) with its context. The repertoire was sequenced with immunoSEQ multiplex PCR; TCRdb's copy has only in-frame clones and lacks some. The sample shows roughly 100,000 clones, around 90% of them seen only once. The CDR3 runs 14 residues. Per germline, CDR1 SGHTA and CDR2 FQGNSA. Trimming left V 1 base short and J 2 bases short, with 9 bases between. The data are from a study of OX40 agonist ivuxolimab in advanced cancers. The sequence was obtained from an adult with an advanced solid tumor such as melanoma, head and neck, liver or kidney cancer. V usage is TRBV7-2 and J usage is TRBJ2-7; D remains unclear. Source: CD4+ or CD8+ T cells sorted from blood, taken in a trial of the OX40 agonist ivuxolimab. CDR3 in amino acids: CASSLVERPYEQYF. In DNA form, the CDR3 reads TGTGCCAGCAGCTTAGTGGAGAGACCCTACGAGCAGTACTTC.